This is a list of T cell receptor beta chains from one sample in a study of cytomegalovirus exposure and HLA in healthy donors. Repertoires were generated with immunoSEQ multiplex PCR, while TCRdb's copy carries only in-frame clones and drops some. Here the sample spans about 75,000 clones, 85% being singletons. Sequencing was performed on PBMCs. Every receptor here comes from a young man in good health and CMV-seronegative. CDR3s include the opening cysteine and the closing phenylalanine or tryptophan. The D gene is left open where the match is weak. Clone size is given for some rows only: seen once, a few or many times, or a class if the clone is expanded.

j_call | clone_size | v_call | d_call | cdr3_aa | cdr3_nt
TRBJ1-4 | . | TRBV4-3 | . | CASSQFPQGTTNEKLFF | TGCGCCAGCAGCCAGTTCCCCCAGGGGACAACTAATGAAAAACTGTTTTTT
TRBJ1-1 | . | TRBV11-3 | . | CASSSPSSRGNTEAFF | TGTGCCAGCAGCTCCCCATCGAGCAGGGGGAACACTGAAGCTTTCTTT
TRBJ2-1 | . | TRBV5-1 | TRBD2 | CASSPGLAGNNEQFF | TGCGCCAGCAGCCCAGGACTAGCGGGGAACAATGAGCAGTTCTTC
TRBJ1-2 | . | TRBV4-2 | TRBD1 | CASSLSTGVNYGYTF | TGTGCCAGCAGCCTTTCGACAGGGGTCAACTATGGCTACACCTTC
TRBJ1-4 | . | TRBV5-8 | TRBD1 | CASSLGQGVATNEKLFF | TGTGCCAGCAGCCTCGGACAGGGGGTTGCAACTAATGAAAAACTGTTTTTT
TRBJ1-4 | once | TRBV29-1 | . | CSGGFLGEKLFF | TGCAGCGGGGGCTTTCTAGGTGAAAAACTGTTTTTT
TRBJ1-3 | . | TRBV18 | . | CASSSTGNSGNTIYF | TGTGCCAGCTCAAGCACAGGGAACTCTGGAAACACCATATATTTT
TRBJ1-2 | . | TRBV28 | . | CASSRPGLSYGYTF | TGTGCCAGCAGTCGTCCGGGACTAAGCTATGGCTACACCTTC
TRBJ1-6 | . | TRBV7-9 | . | CASSYRGRANSPLHF | TGTGCCAGCAGCTACCGAGGCAGGGCAAATTCACCCCTCCACTTT
TRBJ2-1 | . | TRBV7-9 | TRBD2 | CASSLVSGLAGGNEQFF | TGTGCCAGCAGCTTAGTATCTGGGCTAGCGGGAGGTAATGAGCAGTTCTTC
TRBJ2-1 | . | TRBV25-1 | TRBD1 | CASSERTGMLNEQFF | TGTGCCAGCAGTGAAAGGACAGGGATGCTTAATGAGCAGTTCTTC
TRBJ1-3 | . | TRBV4-3 | . | CASSQDFASGNTIYF | TGCGCCAGCAGCCAAGATTTCGCGTCTGGAAACACCATATATTTT
TRBJ2-1 | . | TRBV11-3 | TRBD1 | CASSLVSGTGFNEQFF | TGTGCCAGCAGCTTGGTTTCCGGGACAGGGTTCAATGAGCAGTTCTTC
TRBJ2-3 | . | TRBV10-3 | TRBD2 | CAISEASGGTDTQYF | TGTGCCATCAGTGAGGCGAGCGGGGGCACAGATACGCAGTATTTT
TRBJ2-5 | . | TRBV5-1 | . | CASSGGDLQETQYF | TGCGCCAGCAGCGGCGGGGACCTCCAAGAGACCCAGTACTTC
TRBJ2-1 | . | TRBV27 | TRBD2 | CASRRGGQRLDEQFF | TGTGCCAGCAGGCGGGGGGGCCAAAGGTTGGATGAGCAGTTCTTC
TRBJ2-1 | . | TRBV9 | TRBD2 | CASSVSGSTNEQFF | TGTGCCAGCAGCGTTAGCGGGAGTACTAATGAGCAGTTCTTC
TRBJ1-2 | . | TRBV28 | TRBD1 | CASSQTGGDGYTF | TGTGCCAGCAGTCAGACAGGGGGCGATGGCTACACCTTC
TRBJ1-5 | . | TRBV2 | TRBD1 | CASSPRQGRNQPQHF | TGTGCCAGCAGTCCACGACAGGGCCGCAATCAGCCCCAGCATTTT
TRBJ1-6 | . | TRBV30 | . | CAWGETPLHF | TGTGCCTGGGGGGAGACACCCCTCCACTTT
TRBJ2-1 | . | TRBV27 | . | CASSPGVNEQFF | TGTGCCAGCAGTCCAGGGGTCAATGAGCAGTTCTTC
TRBJ1-1 | . | TRBV7-8 | . | CASSSGHTEAFF | TGTGCCAGCAGCTCAGGCCACACTGAAGCTTTCTTT
TRBJ2-3 | once | TRBV9 | TRBD2 | CASSVAAGVSDTQYF | TGTGCCAGCAGCGTAGCAGCGGGAGTCTCAGATACGCAGTATTTT